This T cell receptor beta chain emerged from a study of CD8 T cells in Susac syndrome. RNA amounts of about 0.5 to 1 ug underwent reverse transcription with random hexamers. immunoSEQ multiplex PCR amplified TCR beta CDR3 across 54 Vbeta, 13 Jbeta. TCRdb analysed the immunoSEQ multiplex PCR reads with MiXCR anew, one entry per CDR3 protein. The sample contains about 120,000 distinct CDR3 sequences, roughly 92% of which appear only once. TCR beta sequencing was performed on blood CD8+ and CD4+ T cells. Germline CDR1 SEHNR, CDR2 FQNEAQ (reference sequence). The germline V and J ends were trimmed by 1 base and 4 bases, with 9 bases remaining between them. The CDR3 contains 14 residues.

This clonotype was sampled from a human donor in good health. The chain joins TRBV7-9 to TRBJ2-3; maybe TRBD1 (6 bases). Sequenced material: CD4+ T cells from PBMCs. The CDR3 protein is CASSLEGVADTQYF. In DNA, the CDR3 is TGTGCCAGCAGCTTAGAGGGGGTCGCAGATACGCAGTATTTT.